The 5 T cell receptor beta chains below come from one sample, sequenced in a study of vaccination and CD4 T cells after COVID-19. For these receptors, no antigen is known. Sequencing of DNA taken from cultured CD4+ T cells relied on the Oncomine TCR Beta short-read assay. From the PCR reads, TCRdb called clonotypes with MiXCR, one entry per CDR3 protein. This sample has approximately 6,700 distinct CDR3 sequences, with 45% found just once. Stated treatment: approximately 11-day PBMC culture with coronavirus spike peptide pools or control peptides (ViraFEST assay). The sequenced material came from CD4+ T cells from blood, cultured in vitro. The receptors here all came from a human donor who had recovered from COVID-19.

This clonotype has a handful of counts. The chain has TRBV30 and TRBJ2-7; the D is unclear. The germline gives CDR1 GTSNPN, CDR2 SVGIG (reference sequence). Trimming removed 2 bases at V and 7 bases at J, with 18 bases between. This CDR3 contains 14 residues. CDR3 region: CAWSLTVVLGEQYF. CDR3 sequence (DNA): TGTGCCTGGAGTCTTACGGTGGTCTTGGGAGAGCAGTACTTC.

The rearrangement links TRBV5-1 to TRBJ2-3; 7 nucleotides align to TRBD2. Germline CDR1 reads SGHRS; CDR2 reads YFSETQ. V lost 2 bases, J lost 6 bases, and 3 bases stayed unmatched. This CDR3 region has 13 residues. The CDR3 sequence: CASSLAGTDTQYF. Written as DNA, the CDR3 is TGCGCCAGCAGCTTAGCGGGGACGGATACGCAGTATTTT.

The chain recombines TRBV10-3 with TRBJ2-7, with D perhaps TRBD1 (5 bases). The V and J ends lost 4 bases and 5 bases respectively, with 18 bases between them. The CDR3 has 15 amino acids. Looked up from germline, CDR1 is ENHRY and CDR2 is SYGVKD. In DNA form, the CDR3 reads TGTGCCATCAGTGGTAGTGGTAGGGGTCAGGACGAGCAGTACTTC. This encodes CAISGSGRGQDEQYF.

This chain connects TRBV6-5 to TRBJ2-3; D is undetermined. The CDR3 is 13 amino acids. Trimming cost V 4 bases and J 1 base, with 6 bases left between them. Germline V gene lookup returns CDR1 MNHEY and CDR2 SVGAGI. The CDR3 coding sequence is TGTGCCAGCAGTTCCGACGGCACAGATACGCAGTATTTT. It yields the protein CASSSDGTDTQYF.

This clonotype showed up just a few times. This rearrangement joins TRBV10-3 to TRBJ2-3; weak D call: TRBD2 (7 bases). Germline CDR1 reads ENHRY; CDR2 reads SYGVKD. This CDR3 region has 15 residues. Trimming removed 1 base at V and 5 bases at J, with 13 bases between. CDR3 sequence reads: CAISELGGPGDTQYF. DNA for the CDR3: TGTGCCATCAGTGAGTTGGGGGGGCCAGGAGATACGCAGTATTTT.